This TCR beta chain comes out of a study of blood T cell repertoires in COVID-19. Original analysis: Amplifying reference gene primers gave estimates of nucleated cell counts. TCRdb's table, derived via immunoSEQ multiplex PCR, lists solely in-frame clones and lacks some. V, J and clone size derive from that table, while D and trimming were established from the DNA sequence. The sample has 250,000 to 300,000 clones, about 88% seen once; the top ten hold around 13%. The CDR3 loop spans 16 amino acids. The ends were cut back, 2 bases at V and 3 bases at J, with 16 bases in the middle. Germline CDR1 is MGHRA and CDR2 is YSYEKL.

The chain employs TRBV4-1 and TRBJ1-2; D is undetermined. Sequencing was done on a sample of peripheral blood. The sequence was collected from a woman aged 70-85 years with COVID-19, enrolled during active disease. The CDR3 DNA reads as TGCGCCAGCAGCCAAACTCTAGGTTATTCGGACTATGGCTACACCTTC. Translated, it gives CASSQTLGYSDYGYTF.